This TCR beta chain was recorded in a study of shared clonotypes between healthy human individuals. Study as a whole: Three CD4 naive, three CD4 memory, two CD8 naive and one CD8 memory plate were used per donor. Overall study results and limits: Shared across a few donors were roughly 4.8% of the naive CD4 clonotypes. The sampled material consisted only of blood, and tissue repertoires are likely to differ.

This table comes from immunoSEQ multiplex PCR, and its TCRdb copy is limited to in-frame clones, with some not included. The profile shows roughly 2.6 million clones, roughly nine tenths of them singletons. Worth noting for this clone: What it binds is unknown. The same CDR3 can be traced to other DNA sequences in this sample.

The CDR3 has 13 amino acids. The germline gives CDR1 LNHDA, CDR2 SQIVND (reference sequence). Trimming removed 5 bases from V and 1 base from J; junction bases left unmatched: 2. The sequenced material came from naive CD4+ T cells sorted from blood. Indicated subset: CD45RA+ positively selected. The chain combines TRBV19 with TRBJ2-7; 7 bases map to TRBD2. This TCR was sampled from a man in his late teens or twenties in good health. This CDR3 is CASSLAASYEQYF. As DNA, the CDR3 is TGTGCCAGTAGTCTAGCGGCATCCTACGAGCAGTACTTC.